This is a list of T cell receptor beta chains from one sample in a study of shared clonotypes between healthy human individuals. TCRdb's table, derived via immunoSEQ multiplex PCR, lists solely in-frame clones and lacks some. The sample has 2 million to 2.5 million clones; more than 85% are singletons. Sequencing was carried out using naive CD4+ T cells from PBMCs. These receptors were obtained from a man in his late teens or twenties in good health. Some clones in this sample may be carry-over from other donors' samples. The CDR3 runs from the conserved cysteine through the conserved F or W. A D gene is named only where the DNA matches it firmly. Size tells how often a clone was seen (once, few, many) or the class of an expanded clone, and some rows leave it out.

d_call j_call clone_size v_call cdr3_aa cdr3_nt
. TRBJ1-2 . TRBV2 CASHPGGKGYTF TGTGCCAGCCACCCCGGGGGAAAGGGCTACACCTTC
TRBD2 TRBJ2-2 . TRBV28 CASSGLSGRHTGELFF TGTGCCAGCAGTGGATTAAGCGGGAGACACACCGGGGAGCTGTTTTTT
. TRBJ1-1 few TRBV10-3 CAISESIRELFTEAFF TGTGCCATCAGTGAGTCTATAAGGGAACTCTTCACTGAAGCTTTCTTT
. TRBJ1-2 . TRBV10-3 CAISEPRRPLYGYTF TGTGCCATCAGTGAGCCCCGCCGGCCCCTATATGGCTACACCTTC
. TRBJ1-5 . TRBV19 CASSIPRTIQPQHF TGTGCCAGTAGTATCCCCAGGACGATCCAGCCCCAGCATTTT
TRBD1 TRBJ2-1 . TRBV5-1 CASSSTGTGTQEQFF TGCGCCAGCAGCTCGACCGGGACAGGGACCCAAGAGCAGTTCTTC
. TRBJ2-1 once TRBV30 CAWSFAGSYNEQFF TGTGCCTGGAGTTTTGCGGGATCCTACAATGAGCAGTTCTTC
. TRBJ2-1 once TRBV7-3 CASSLAGSYNEQFF TGTGCCAGCAGCTTAGCGGGGTCCTACAATGAGCAGTTCTTC
. TRBJ1-2 . TRBV6-1 CASSEAAARGYGYTF TGTGCCAGCAGTGAAGCGGCAGCCAGGGGCTATGGCTACACCTTC
. TRBJ1-1 . TRBV19 CASSIGGGTGEAFF TGTGCCAGTAGTATAGGGGGCGGGACCGGGGAAGCTTTCTTT
TRBD1 TRBJ1-1 . TRBV5-6 CASSLVTGYTEAFF TGTGCCAGCAGCTTGGTGACAGGGTACACTGAAGCTTTCTTT
TRBD2 TRBJ2-1 . TRBV25-1 CASSGAGGHYNEQFF TGTGCCAGCAGTGGGGCGGGAGGGCACTACAATGAGCAGTTCTTC
TRBD2 TRBJ2-1 . TRBV7-3 CASSPSRGGDGNEQFF TGTGCCAGCAGCCCCAGTCGGGGGGGGGATGGCAATGAGCAGTTCTTC
TRBD1 TRBJ1-2 . TRBV27 CASRGTGHYGYTF TGTGCCAGCAGGGGGACAGGACACTATGGCTACACCTTC
. TRBJ1-1 once TRBV6-5 CASSYSSKGKTEAFF TGTGCCAGCAGTTACTCTTCGAAGGGTAAGACTGAAGCTTTCTTT
TRBD2 TRBJ2-1 . TRBV10-3 CAISELAGAGEQFF TGTGCCATCAGTGAGCTAGCGGGAGCGGGTGAGCAGTTCTTC
TRBD2 TRBJ2-5 . TRBV6-5 CASTGGAGTQYF TGTGCCAGCACGGGGGGAGCGGGGACCCAGTACTTC
TRBD1 TRBJ2-3 . TRBV6-5 CASSYMDRADTQYF TGTGCCAGCAGTTACATGGACAGGGCAGATACGCAGTATTTT
TRBD1 TRBJ1-2 . TRBV28 CASSTQVGTGWNGYTF TGTGCCAGCAGCACGCAAGTCGGGACAGGGTGGAATGGCTACACCTTC
. TRBJ2-1 . TRBV7-8 CASSERAVGHLGEQFF TGTGCCAGCAGCGAAAGAGCCGTTGGACACTTAGGTGAGCAGTTCTTC
. TRBJ2-2 . TRBV9 CASSVRQTPDTGELFF TGTGCCAGCAGCGTCAGGCAGACTCCGGACACCGGGGAGCTGTTTTTT
TRBD2 TRBJ2-2 . TRBV2 CASRGGRSAGELFF TGTGCCTCAAGAGGCGGGAGGTCGGCCGGGGAGCTGTTTTTT
. TRBJ1-2 . TRBV19 CASSIPRAGYGYTF TGTGCCAGTAGTATACCTCGAGCCGGATATGGCTACACCTTC
. TRBJ2-3 . TRBV11-2 CASSLNPGQGDTQYF TGTGCCAGCAGCTTAAATCCGGGGCAGGGGGATACGCAGTATTTT
. TRBJ2-3 . TRBV11-2 CASSFLAFTSTDTQYF TGTGCCAGCAGCTTTCTAGCTTTTACGAGCACAGATACGCAGTATTTT
TRBD1 TRBJ1-1 once TRBV7-9 CASSSGTGNTEAFF TGTGCCAGCAGCTCGGGGACAGGGAACACTGAAGCTTTCTTT
TRBD2 TRBJ2-7 . TRBV10-3 CAISARLAAYEQYF TGTGCCATCAGTGCTCGACTAGCGGCCTACGAGCAGTACTTC
TRBD2 TRBJ2-1 once TRBV9 CASSHRTSGSSWNEQFF TGTGCCAGCAGCCATCGGACTAGCGGGAGCAGTTGGAATGAGCAGTTCTTC
. TRBJ2-5 . TRBV28 CASSLIGSQAETQYF TGTGCCAGCAGTTTAATCGGCAGTCAGGCGGAGACCCAGTACTTC
. TRBJ2-1 . TRBV30 CAWSGIVIAQSSYNEQFF TGTGCCTGGAGTGGTATAGTGATAGCACAGAGCTCCTACAATGAGCAGTTCTTC
. TRBJ1-1 . TRBV13 CASSLYQTMNTEAFF TGTGCCAGCAGCTTATACCAGACCATGAACACTGAAGCTTTCTTT
. TRBJ2-7 . TRBV30 CAWRAGVRPYEQYF TGTGCCTGGAGGGCAGGGGTCCGCCCCTACGAGCAGTACTTC
. TRBJ2-7 . TRBV10-3 CAISATLNGEQYF TGTGCCATCAGTGCAACCTTGAACGGCGAGCAGTACTTC
TRBD1 TRBJ2-7 once TRBV6-5 CASSRRQGSYEQYF TGTGCCAGCAGTCGAAGACAGGGCTCCTACGAGCAGTACTTC
. TRBJ2-1 once TRBV5-1 CASSPVGRSGGGYNEQFF TGCGCCAGCAGCCCTGTCGGGCGAAGCGGAGGGGGGTACAATGAGCAGTTCTTC
. TRBJ1-2 . TRBV7-8 CASREGSRAPYGYTF TGTGCCAGCAGAGAAGGTAGCAGGGCTCCGTATGGCTACACCTTC
TRBD2 TRBJ2-2 . TRBV19 CASSMDSGRIVTGELFF TGTGCCAGTAGTATGGATAGCGGGAGGATAGTCACCGGGGAGCTGTTTTTT
. TRBJ2-5 . TRBV19 CASSILRGETQYF TGTGCCAGTAGTATATTGAGGGGAGAGACCCAGTACTTC
. TRBJ2-7 . TRBV6-6 CASRPGRGVHEQYF TGTGCCAGCAGACCGGGGCGGGGAGTCCACGAGCAGTACTTC
. TRBJ2-4 . TRBV2 CASSDGTAKNIQYF TGTGCCAGCAGTGACGGGACAGCCAAAAACATTCAGTACTTC
TRBD2 TRBJ2-1 . TRBV27 CASSFQLADYNEQFF TGTGCCAGCAGTTTTCAACTAGCGGACTACAATGAGCAGTTCTTC